The 27 T cell receptor beta chains listed next were all sequenced from one sample in a study of shared clonotypes between healthy human individuals. Sequenced by immunoSEQ multiplex PCR; TCRdb stores in-frame clones only, minus some. This table holds millions of clones, about 94% found once. Positive CCR7 selection of CD45RO-negative cells yielded the naive CD8 cells, and terminally differentiated effector memory CD45RA+ cells were excluded. Input material: naive CD8+ T cells sorted from blood. These receptors came from a man between 18 and 29 years old in good health.

The chain joins TRBV6-6 to TRBJ2-2; D remains ambiguous. V dropped 7 bases and J dropped 1 base, with 16 bases sitting between them. CDR1 and CDR2 from the germline V gene are MNHNY and SVGAGI (reference sequence). The CDR3 consists of 16 residues. CDR3 nucleotides: TGTGCCAGCACCTATCGGTCACACCAGAACACCGGGGAGCTGTTTTTT. Residues: CASTYRSHQNTGELFF.

Comment on this clone: At the DNA level, this CDR3 is encoded by other sequences in the same sample as well. This chain uses TRBV6-5 with TRBJ2-3; D is possibly TRBD1 or TRBD2 (6 bases each). Per the germline V gene, CDR1 is MNHEY and CDR2 is SVGAGI. The CDR3 is 14 amino acids. The V end was cut by 2 bases, the J end by 4 bases, with 10 bases between. This chain's CDR3 is CASSYGGPADTQYF. The CDR3 DNA sequence: TGTGCCAGCAGTTACGGGGGGCCCGCAGATACGCAGTATTTT.

The chain links TRBV19 to TRBJ1-5, with D hard to call. Germline-derived CDR1 and CDR2 are LNHDA and SQIVND (reference sequence). This CDR3 has 12 residues. V lost 6 bases and J 5 bases, leaving 8 bases between the germline ends. This chain's CDR3 is CASRQLYQPQHF. CDR3 DNA: TGTGCCAGTAGGCAGTTGTATCAGCCCCAGCATTTT.

The rearrangement joins TRBV9 to TRBJ2-7; D possibly matches TRBD1 or TRBD2 (5 bases each). Germline CDR1 reads SGDLS; CDR2 reads YYNGEE. Deletions cut 3 bases from V and 0 bases from J, with 10 bases between. The CDR3 is made up of 14 amino acids. The CDR3 is CASSEGPSSYEQYF. The CDR3 bases are TGTGCCAGCAGCGAGGGACCGAGCTCCTACGAGCAGTACTTC. Full variable domain (outside the CDR3, taken from reference TRBV9 and TRBJ2-7): DSGVTQTPKHLITATGQRVTLRCSPRSGDLSVYWYQQSLDQGLQFLIQYYNGEERAKGNILERFSAQQFPDLHSELNLSSLELGDSALYFCASSEGPSSYEQYFGPGTRLTVT.

The chain has TRBV28 and TRBJ2-3, with 7 bases lining up with TRBD1. Losses at the gene ends were 2 bases for V and 1 base for J; bases not matched to a gene: 0. The CDR3 loop spans 14 amino acids. Germline CDR1 MDHEN, CDR2 SYDVKM. The CDR3 bases are TGTGCCAGCAGTTTAGACAGGGGCACAGATACGCAGTATTTT. It specifies CASSLDRGTDTQYF. The entire variable domain, with the rest obtained from reference TRBV28 and TRBJ2-3, is as follows: DVKVTQSSRYLVKRTGEKVFLECVQDMDHENMFWYRQDPGLGLRLIYFSYDVKMKEKGDIPEGYSVSREKKERFSLILESASTNQTSMYLCASSLDRGTDTQYFGPGTRLTVL.

This rearrangement joins TRBV11-2 to TRBJ1-5; TRBD1 might be the D (6 bases). The CDR3 runs to 14 residues. The germline CDR1 and CDR2 sequences are SGHAT and FQNNGV. The germline V and J ends were trimmed by 5 bases and 4 bases, with 12 bases remaining between them. In DNA form, the CDR3 reads TGTGCCAGCAGCCAGGGACAAGTAAATCAGCCCCAGCATTTT. Amino acid sequence: CASSQGQVNQPQHF.

With regard to this clone: Within the sample, other DNA sequences also encode this same CDR3. The chain has TRBV6-5 and TRBJ1-2, with D tentatively TRBD1 (5 bases). The CDR3 runs to 12 residues. Germline CDR1 reads MNHEY; CDR2 reads SVGAGI. V was shortened by 3 bases and J by 6 bases, with 8 bases between the two germline ends. CDR3 DNA: TGTGCCAGCAGTTATCAGGGAGATGGCTACACCTTC. The encoded protein is CASSYQGDGYTF.

The V call is TRBV6-5, the J call TRBJ1-2, with 7 bases matching TRBD1. Germline V gives CDR1 MNHEY, CDR2 SVGAGI. This CDR3 is 13 amino acids long. Unmatched junction bases numbered 8, after V lost 6 bases and J lost 7 bases. The CDR3 DNA is TGTGCCAGCAGCCGAGACAGGGCATCTGGCTACACCTTC. It specifies CASSRDRASGYTF.

The rearrangement links TRBV14 to TRBJ1-4; unclear D gene. The CDR3 totals 13 residues. Trimming took 6 bases from V and 6 from J, leaving 11 bases between them. CDR1 is SGHDN, CDR2 FVKESK, per germline. The DNA of the CDR3 is TGTGCCAGCAGTCTCTTCGGGGATGAAAAACTGTTTTTT. Its translation is CASSLFGDEKLFF.

As regards this clone: Other DNA sequences in the sample encode the same CDR3. The chain employs TRBV9 and TRBJ2-2; 11 bases map to TRBD2. V was pared by 3 bases and J by 3 bases, with 4 bases of the junction left unmatched. Germline CDR1 is SGDLS and CDR2 is YYNGEE. The CDR3 covers 16 residues. CDR3 in DNA: TGTGCCAGCAGCGAGGGACTAGCGGAGTACACCGGGGAGCTGTTTTTT. Its protein product is CASSEGLAEYTGELFF.

Remarks on this clone: The germline gene is not matched at one end of the junction; a read error may be the cause. V usage is TRBV4-1 and J usage is TRBJ2-5; 7 positions agree with TRBD1. CDR1 MGHRA and CDR2 YSYEKL come from the germline V gene. The CDR3 contains 13 residues. CDR3 sequence reads: CASRPDRVTPQHF. CDR3 sequence (DNA): TGCGCCAGCAGACCCGACAGGGTAACTCCCCAGCACTTC.

This rearrangement joins TRBV30 to TRBJ1-2; tentative D call: TRBD1 (5 bases). Germline V CDR1 and CDR2: GTSNPN, SVGIG (reference sequence). The CDR3 length is 14 residues. V lost 3 bases and J lost 2, with 13 bases in between. DNA of the CDR3: TGTGCCTGGAGCCCGGGGCCGGTGAACTATGGCTACACCTTC. This encodes CAWSPGPVNYGYTF. The variable domain in full, completed from reference TRBV30 and TRBJ1-2, reads SQTIHQWPATLVQPVGSPLSLECTVEGTSNPNLYWYRQAAGRGLQLLFYSVGIGQISSEVPQNLSASRPQDRQFILSSKKLLLSDSGFYLCAWSPGPVNYGYTFGSGTRLTVV.

This chain uses TRBV5-1 with TRBJ2-7; 7 positions match TRBD2. The V gene's germline CDR1 is SGHRS and CDR2 YFSETQ. Germline trimming cut 0 bases from V and 5 bases from J; bases unmatched to any gene: 14. CDR3 length: 17 amino acids. CDR3 DNA sequence: TGCGCCAGCAGCTTGGAGGTCTGGGAGGGTTCCTTCGACGAGCAGTACTTC. It translates to CASSLEVWEGSFDEQYF.

This chain uses TRBV30 with TRBJ2-7; perhaps TRBD2 as D (5 bases). CDR3 size: 15 residues. V dropped 4 bases and J dropped 0 bases, with 16 bases sitting between them. Germline V lookup: CDR1 GTSNPN, CDR2 SVGIG (reference sequence). CDR3 coding DNA: TGTGCCTGGAATTTGGGAGACCAGAGCTCCTACGAGCAGTACTTC. Translation: CAWNLGDQSSYEQYF.

The chain joins TRBV27 to TRBJ2-1; 13 bases align to TRBD2. V lost 6 bases, J lost 7 bases, and 6 bases stayed unmatched. CDR1 is MNHEY and CDR2 is SMNVEV in the germline V gene (reference sequence). The CDR3 has 15 amino acids. Written as DNA, the CDR3 is TGTGCCAGCAGAACCGGGACTAGCGGGATGAATGAGCAGTTCTTC. It encodes CASRTGTSGMNEQFF.

J is TRBJ1-2 and V is TRBV29-1; 7 bases agree with TRBD1. The germline V gene encodes CDR1 SQVTM and CDR2 ANQGSEA. Trimming cost V 2 bases and J 4 bases; bases outside gene matches: 7. The CDR3 has 14 residues. This CDR3 reads CSVELDRVLYGYTF. The CDR3 region has the DNA TGCAGCGTTGAACTTGACAGGGTCCTCTATGGCTACACCTTC.

The rearrangement uses TRBV11-2 and TRBJ2-3, with a tentative D call TRBD2 (6 bases). Germline CDR1 is SGHAT and CDR2 is FQNNGV. V was trimmed by 1 base and J by 2 bases, leaving 10 bases between them. This CDR3 is built from 15 residues. The CDR3 DNA reads as TGTGCCAGCAGCTTAGCGGGGGAAACCACAGATACGCAGTATTTT. This translates into CASSLAGETTDTQYF.

The chain recombines TRBV7-9 with TRBJ2-1, with a possible D match to TRBD2 (5 bases). With 3 bases removed from V and 4 bases from J, the gap between germline ends came to 7 bases. The CDR3 covers 13 residues. Looked up from germline, CDR1 is SEHNR and CDR2 is FQNEAQ (reference sequence). This CDR3 reads CASSFEGYNEQFF. The CDR3 DNA reads as TGTGCCAGCAGCTTTGAGGGATACAATGAGCAGTTCTTC.

This clone showed up just once. The rearrangement links TRBV6-6 to TRBJ2-7, with 7 nucleotides matching TRBD2. V was clipped by 2 bases and J by 2 bases; unmatched bases: 3. CDR1 is MNHNY and CDR2 is SVGAGI in the germline V gene (reference sequence). This CDR3 comprises 14 residues. CDR3 region: CASSYGGETYEQYF. The CDR3 DNA sequence: TGTGCCAGCAGTTACGGGGGGGAAACCTACGAGCAGTACTTC.

The rearrangement links TRBV29-1 to TRBJ1-2; D remains ambiguous. In germline, CDR1 is SQVTM, CDR2 ANQGSEA. The CDR3 consists of 12 residues. V lost 4 bases and J 0 bases, leaving 6 bases between the germline ends. As DNA, the CDR3 is TGCAGCGTTGTTGCTGCTAACTATGGCTACACCTTC. Amino acids: CSVVAANYGYTF.

CDR3: CSVDPMDGRQYF. CDR3 DNA: TGCAGCGTTGACCCAATGGACGGGCGGCAGTACTTC. This chain joins TRBV29-1 and TRBJ2-7; D is uncertain. Germline V gene lookup returns CDR1 SQVTM and CDR2 ANQGSEA. V was clipped by 3 bases and J by 9 bases, with 15 bases between them. The CDR3 is 12 residues long.

V usage is TRBV7-9 and J usage is TRBJ1-1; the D is unclear. Germline V gene sequence: CDR1 SEHNR, CDR2 FQNEAQ (reference sequence). The V gene lost 5 bases and the J gene lost 4 bases, with 17 bases spanning the gap. This CDR3 spans 15 amino acids. The CDR3 DNA reads as TGTGCCAGCAGCCCCGGGGAGGCCACGGGCACTGAAGCTTTCTTT. Translating gives CASSPGEATGTEAFF.

The chain is built from TRBV27 and TRBJ1-2, with TRBD1 identical over 7 bases. This CDR3 is built from 12 residues. V lost 9 bases, J lost 4 bases, and 5 bases stayed unmatched. Looked up from germline, CDR1 is MNHEY and CDR2 is SMNVEV (reference sequence). CDR3 nucleotides: TGTGCCAGTTCGGACAGGCCCTATGGCTACACCTTC. Its translation is CASSDRPYGYTF.

This chain joins TRBV28 and TRBJ1-6; the match to TRBD1 covers 7 bases. Germline V CDR1 and CDR2: MDHEN, SYDVKM. The junction had 9 bases not matched to a gene; V was cut back by 9 bases and J by 4 bases. CDR3 length: 15 residues. The CDR3 loop reads CASWGTDEYNSPLHF. CDR3 nucleotide sequence: TGTGCCAGTTGGGGGACAGACGAATATAATTCACCCCTCCACTTT.

The chain recombines TRBV5-1 with TRBJ1-2, with a tentative D call TRBD1 (5 bases). The V gene lost 0 bases and the J gene lost 6 bases, with 12 bases spanning the gap. CDR1 and CDR2 from the germline V gene are SGHRS and YFSETQ. This CDR3 has 14 amino acids. The CDR3, as DNA: TGCGCCAGCAGCTTGGGGCCCAAAGGGGATGGCTACACCTTC. Amino acids: CASSLGPKGDGYTF.

The chain carries TRBV11-2 and TRBJ2-5, with D perhaps matching TRBD2 (6 bases). Germline-derived CDR1 and CDR2 are SGHAT and FQNNGV. With 3 bases removed from V and 4 bases from J, the gap between germline ends came to 18 bases. The CDR3 length is 16 residues. DNA of the CDR3: TGTGCCAGCAGCTTTTTGGGTAGCGTGGGGGGAGAGACCCAGTACTTC. This encodes CASSFLGSVGGETQYF.

The V gene is TRBV7-3, the J gene TRBJ2-6; D may be TRBD1 or TRBD2 (5 bases each). CDR1 and CDR2 (germline): SGHTA, FQGTGA. The CDR3 totals 15 residues. Trimming cost V 3 bases and J 9 bases, with 15 bases left between them. Here the CDR3 DNA reads TGTGCCAGCAGCTTCGAAGGGCAGGGAGTCAACGTCCTGACTTTC. It is translated as CASSFEGQGVNVLTF.